This TCR beta chain was sequenced in a study of PD-L1 blockade in urothelial cancer (dated by TCRdb to 2015 to 2018). About the full investigation: All patients started therapy in the mid-2010s and received atezolizumab 1,200 mg intravenously every 3 weeks. In the same patients, whole exome sequencing and RNA sequencing of pretreatment tumors were performed in addition to TCR sequencing. Blood samples were analyzed at two time points: 3 weeks after treatment start (second dose) and 6 weeks after treatment start. Durable clinical benefit meant progression-free survival longer than 6 months, and TCR features were also tested against progression-free and overall survival. The study was an exploratory multi-omic analysis of somatic, immune and clinical correlates of response to PD-L1 blockade with atezolizumab in urothelial cancer. Patients had an ECOG performance status of 0 or 1 and had received between 0 and 3 prior chemotherapy regimens. About 85% of the roughly 29 patients were identified as males with urothelial cancer of bladder origin, and a prior smoking history was reported by 18 of 29 patients. Pretreatment blood TCR-seq was available for 30 or so patients, at least one posttreatment blood collection was obtained for about 24 patients, and tumor TCR-seq was available for about 24 patients. Durable clinical benefit was achieved by nine patients but not by the remaining 20. Blood samples gave median yields of 141,255 T cells and some 84,000 unique TCRs, along with a median clonality of 0.080. TCR sequencing covered pretreatment tumor samples and matched, serially collected peripheral blood taken before and after atezolizumab treatment. The paper as a whole reports these results and caveats: A pretreatment peripheral blood TCR clonality below the median was linked to improved progression-free and overall survival. Greater expansion of tumor-associated TCR clones in peripheral blood 3 weeks after the start of treatment was observed in patients with durable benefit (n of about 22, p = 0.022). Small sample size (n of about 30) and many exploratory analyses mean the results are intended to be hypothesis-generating.

A total of about 31 patients with locally advanced or metastatic urothelial carcinoma, treated at Memorial Sloan Kettering on a trial protocol, made up the cohort. Peripheral blood mononuclear cells were collected pretreatment and during treatment, with between 1 and 8 total time points obtained per patient. The Qiagen DNeasy Blood extraction kit was used to purify genomic DNA from total PBMCs and from tumor samples. Collected pretreatment and during treatment, PBMCs were isolated and stored as previously described. This clone appeared a few times. The clone's antigen remains unknown. No base quality values were provided; no much bigger clone lies one nucleotide off. Each PCR received spiked-in synthetic TCR analog templates so that absolute template abundance could be estimated from read counts. The immunoSEQ assay used bias-controlled V and J gene primers to amplify TCRbeta CDR3 regions from genomic DNA. Rearranged TCRbeta segments were sequenced at approximately 20X coverage. The study's processing was this. Clustering was used to correct sequencing errors, and CDR3s were annotated against IMGT so that V, D and J genes could be assigned. Out-of-frame and stop-codon sequences were excluded, and only productive TCRbeta rearrangements were used in downstream analyses. Clonality was calculated as one minus the Shannon entropy normalized by the log of the number of unique productive sequences. Fisher's exact test with Benjamini-Hochberg correction, using a cutoff of adjusted p below 0.01, was how clones that differed between time points or between blood and tumor were identified. TCRdb holds this immuneACCESS table with in-frame rearrangements only. Some clones are missing; in checked studies, unresolved V genes explain under half, and the rest has no known cause. From that table come the V and J calls and clone size; the DNA was used to work out D and trimming. Here the sample has about 50,000 clones; roughly 80% occur a single time. Jointly, the top ten make up around 3.6% of the sample.

The CDR3 numbers 12 residues from cysteine through phenylalanine. The CDR3 DNA has 36 bases and is translated from base 1. At the junction V is shortened by 9 bases and J by 2 bases; bases outside the gene matches: 4. Based on the germline V gene, the CDR1 and CDR2 sequences are SGHVS and FNYEAQ. Material: PBMCs, obtained around atezolizumab (anti-PD-L1) treatment. The source is a man aged 70 or older with urothelial cancer. The sequence is built from TRBV7-6 and TRBJ2-7; 7 bases in the middle match TRBD1. This receptor has the CDR3 CASSGTAYEQYF. The DNA sequence is given as TGTGCCAGTTCGGGGACAGCCTACGAGCAGTACTTC.